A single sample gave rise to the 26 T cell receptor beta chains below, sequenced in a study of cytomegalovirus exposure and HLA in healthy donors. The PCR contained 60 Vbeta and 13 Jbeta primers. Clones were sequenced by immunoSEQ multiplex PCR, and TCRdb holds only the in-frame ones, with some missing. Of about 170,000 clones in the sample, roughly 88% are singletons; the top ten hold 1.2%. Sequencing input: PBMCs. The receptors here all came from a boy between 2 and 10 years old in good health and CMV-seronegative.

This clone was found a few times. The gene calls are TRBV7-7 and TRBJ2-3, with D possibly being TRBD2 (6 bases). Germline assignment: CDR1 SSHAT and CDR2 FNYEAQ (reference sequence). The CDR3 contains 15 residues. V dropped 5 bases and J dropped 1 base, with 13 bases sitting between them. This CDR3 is CASSPRTGGTDTQYF. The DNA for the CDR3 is TGTGCCAGCAGCCCGCGGACGGGGGGCACAGATACGCAGTATTTT.

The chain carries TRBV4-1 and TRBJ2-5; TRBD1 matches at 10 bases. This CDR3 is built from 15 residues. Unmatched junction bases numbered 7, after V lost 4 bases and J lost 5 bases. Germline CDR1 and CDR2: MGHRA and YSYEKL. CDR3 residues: CASSPGQGVGETQYF. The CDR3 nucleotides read TGCGCCAGCAGCCCCGGACAGGGGGTAGGGGAGACCCAGTACTTC.

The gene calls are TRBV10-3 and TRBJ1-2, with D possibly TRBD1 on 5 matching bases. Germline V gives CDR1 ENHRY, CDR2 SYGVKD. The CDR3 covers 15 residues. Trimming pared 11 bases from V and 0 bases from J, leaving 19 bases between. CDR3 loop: CASIPGLEANYGYTF. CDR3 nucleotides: TGTGCCTCAATCCCGGGACTGGAAGCTAACTATGGCTACACCTTC.

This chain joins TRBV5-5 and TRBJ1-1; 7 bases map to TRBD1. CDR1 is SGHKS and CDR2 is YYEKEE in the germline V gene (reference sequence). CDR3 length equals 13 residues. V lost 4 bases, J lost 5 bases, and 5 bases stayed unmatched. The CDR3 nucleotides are TGTGCCAGCAGCCCCGACAGGGTAACTGAAGCTTTCTTT. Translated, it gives CASSPDRVTEAFF.

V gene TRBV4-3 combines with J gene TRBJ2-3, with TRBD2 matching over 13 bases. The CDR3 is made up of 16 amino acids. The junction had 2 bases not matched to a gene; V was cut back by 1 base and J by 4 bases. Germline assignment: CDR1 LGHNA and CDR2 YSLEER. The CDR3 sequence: CASSQVLAGGADTQYF. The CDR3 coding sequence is TGCGCCAGCAGCCAAGTACTAGCGGGGGGGGCAGATACGCAGTATTTT.

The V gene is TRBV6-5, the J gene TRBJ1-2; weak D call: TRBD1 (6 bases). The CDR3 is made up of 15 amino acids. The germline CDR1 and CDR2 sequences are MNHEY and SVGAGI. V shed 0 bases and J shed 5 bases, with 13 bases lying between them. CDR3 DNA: TGTGCCAGCAGTTACTCAGACAGGTGGGAGTATGGCTACACCTTC. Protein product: CASSYSDRWEYGYTF.

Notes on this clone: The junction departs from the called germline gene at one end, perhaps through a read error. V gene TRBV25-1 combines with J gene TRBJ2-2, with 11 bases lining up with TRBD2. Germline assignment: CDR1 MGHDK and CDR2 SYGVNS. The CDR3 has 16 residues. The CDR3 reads CACSAKLAGVVGELFF. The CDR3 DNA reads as TGTGCCTGCAGTGCAAAACTAGCGGGGGTCGTGGGGGAGCTGTTTTTT. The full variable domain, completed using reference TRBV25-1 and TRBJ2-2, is EADIYQTPRYLVIGTGKKITLECSQTMGHDKMYWYQQDPGMELHLIHYSYGVNSTEKGDLSSESTVSRIRTEHFPLTLESARPSHTSQYLCACSAKLAGVVGELFFGEGSRLTVL.

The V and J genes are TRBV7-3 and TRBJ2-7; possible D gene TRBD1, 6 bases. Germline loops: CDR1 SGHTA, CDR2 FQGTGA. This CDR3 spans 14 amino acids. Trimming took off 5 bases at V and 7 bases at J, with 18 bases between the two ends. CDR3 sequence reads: CASSPGTRWWEQYF. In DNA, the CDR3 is TGTGCCAGCAGCCCAGGGACACGGTGGTGGGAGCAGTACTTC.

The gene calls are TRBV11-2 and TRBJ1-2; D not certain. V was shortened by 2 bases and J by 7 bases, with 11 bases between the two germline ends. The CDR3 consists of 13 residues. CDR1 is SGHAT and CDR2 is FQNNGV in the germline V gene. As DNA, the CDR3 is TGTGCCAGCAGCTTAAAGTCAGCGGCTGGCTACACCTTC. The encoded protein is CASSLKSAAGYTF.

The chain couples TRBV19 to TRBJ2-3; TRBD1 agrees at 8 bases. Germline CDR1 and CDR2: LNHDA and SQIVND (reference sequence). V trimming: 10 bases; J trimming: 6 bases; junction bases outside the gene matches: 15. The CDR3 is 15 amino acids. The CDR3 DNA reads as TGTGCCACCAAGGGGCTGGACAGGGAAGCGGATACGCAGTATTTT. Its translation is CATKGLDREADTQYF.

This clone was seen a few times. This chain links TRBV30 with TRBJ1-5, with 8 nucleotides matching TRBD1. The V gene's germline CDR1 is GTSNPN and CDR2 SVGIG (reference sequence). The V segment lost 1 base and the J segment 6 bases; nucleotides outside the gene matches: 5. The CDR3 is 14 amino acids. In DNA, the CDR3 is TGTGCCTGGAGTGAGGGACAGGAGCTTCAGCCCCAGCATTTT. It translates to CAWSEGQELQPQHF.

The CDR3 DNA is TGTGCCAGTAGTATAGAAGGGGGACCGGGACAGGGGAGGTTCTTC. It translates to CASSIEGGPGQGRFF. This sequence joins TRBV19 and TRBJ2-1; TRBD1 aligns across 10 bases. Germline-derived CDR1 and CDR2 are LNHDA and SQIVND (reference sequence). The CDR3 loop spans 15 amino acids. After removal of 0 bases from V and 15 bases from J, the junction contained 11 bases not matched to a gene.

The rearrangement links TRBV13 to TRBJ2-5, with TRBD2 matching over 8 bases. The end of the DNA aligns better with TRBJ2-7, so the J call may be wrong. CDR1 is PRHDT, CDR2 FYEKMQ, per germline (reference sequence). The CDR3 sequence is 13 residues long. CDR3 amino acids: CASSSGLAYEQYF. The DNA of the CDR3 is TGTGCCAGCAGCTCGGGACTAGCCTACGAGCAGTACTTC.

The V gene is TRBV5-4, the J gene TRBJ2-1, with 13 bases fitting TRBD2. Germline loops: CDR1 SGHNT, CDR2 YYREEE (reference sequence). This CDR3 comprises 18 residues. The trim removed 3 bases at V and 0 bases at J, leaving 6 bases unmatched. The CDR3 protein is CASSSPGLAGSSYNEQFF. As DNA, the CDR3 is TGTGCCAGCAGCTCGCCGGGACTAGCGGGGAGCTCCTACAATGAGCAGTTCTTC. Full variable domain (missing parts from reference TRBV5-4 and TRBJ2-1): ETGVTQSPTHLIKTRGQQVTLRCSSQSGHNTVSWYQQALGQGPQFIFQYYREEENGRGNFPPRFSGLQFPNYSSELNVNALELDDSALYLCASSSPGLAGSSYNEQFFGPGTRLTVL.

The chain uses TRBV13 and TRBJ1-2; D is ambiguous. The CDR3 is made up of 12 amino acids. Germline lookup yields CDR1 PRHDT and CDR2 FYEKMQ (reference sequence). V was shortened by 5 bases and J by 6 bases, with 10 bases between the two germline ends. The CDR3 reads CASSRSPHGYTF. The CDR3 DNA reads TGTGCCAGCAGCCGGAGTCCACATGGCTACACCTTC.

CDR3 residues: CASRPRGLGTYEQYF. The DNA of the CDR3 is TGTGCCAGCAGACCCCGGGGACTAGGGACCTACGAGCAGTACTTC. The chain has TRBV2 and TRBJ2-7; TRBD2 aligns across 8 bases. CDR1 is SNHLY, CDR2 FYNNEI, per germline. The CDR3 spans 15 residues. V lost 6 bases to trimming and J lost 2 bases; unmatched junction nucleotides: 9.

For the CDR3, the DNA is TGCGCCAGCAGCTTGGTCAGGGGCCACGAGCAGTACTTC. It specifies CASSLVRGHEQYF. The chain carries TRBV5-1 and TRBJ2-7, with D possibly being TRBD1 (6 bases). The length of the CDR3 is 13 residues. Between the trimmed V and J ends, which lost 0 bases and 5 bases, there was a span of 9 bases. Germline V gene lookup returns CDR1 SGHRS and CDR2 YFSETQ.

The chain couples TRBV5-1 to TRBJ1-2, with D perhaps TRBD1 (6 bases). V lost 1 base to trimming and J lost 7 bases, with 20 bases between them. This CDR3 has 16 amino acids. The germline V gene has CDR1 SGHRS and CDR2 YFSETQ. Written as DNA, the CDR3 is TGCGCCAGCAGCTTGCGTTCACCCGGGGGGGCGTCTGGCTACACCTTC. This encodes CASSLRSPGGASGYTF.

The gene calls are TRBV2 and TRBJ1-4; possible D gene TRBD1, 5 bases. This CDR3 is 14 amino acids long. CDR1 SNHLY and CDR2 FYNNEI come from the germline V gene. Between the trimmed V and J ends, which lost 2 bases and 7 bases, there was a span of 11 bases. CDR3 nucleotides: TGTGCCAGCAGTGAAAGGGGTTCAGGTGAAAAACTGTTTTTT. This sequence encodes CASSERGSGEKLFF.

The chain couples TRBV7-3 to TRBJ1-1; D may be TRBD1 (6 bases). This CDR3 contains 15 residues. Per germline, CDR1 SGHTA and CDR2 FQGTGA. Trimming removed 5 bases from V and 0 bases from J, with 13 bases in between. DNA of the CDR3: TGTGCCAGCAGCATCTCAGGACAGATGAACACTGAAGCTTTCTTT. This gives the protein CASSISGQMNTEAFF.

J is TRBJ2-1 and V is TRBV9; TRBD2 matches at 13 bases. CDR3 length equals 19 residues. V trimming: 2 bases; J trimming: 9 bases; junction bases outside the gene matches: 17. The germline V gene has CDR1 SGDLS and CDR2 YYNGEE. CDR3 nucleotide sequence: TGTGCCAGCAGCGTCCCCTCCGGGACTAGCGGGATACCCGGTGGTGAGCAGTTCTTC. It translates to CASSVPSGTSGIPGGEQFF.

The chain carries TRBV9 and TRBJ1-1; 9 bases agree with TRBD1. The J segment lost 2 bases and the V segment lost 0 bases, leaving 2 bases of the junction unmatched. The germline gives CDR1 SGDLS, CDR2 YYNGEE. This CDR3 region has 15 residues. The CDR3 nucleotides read TGTGCCAGCAGCGTAGTGGGACAGGGAAACACTGAAGCTTTCTTT. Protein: CASSVVGQGNTEAFF.

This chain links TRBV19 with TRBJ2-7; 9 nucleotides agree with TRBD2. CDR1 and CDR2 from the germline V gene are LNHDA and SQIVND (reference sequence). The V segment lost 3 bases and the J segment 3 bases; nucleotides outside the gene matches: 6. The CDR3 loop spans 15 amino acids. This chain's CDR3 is CASSIASGTIYEQYF. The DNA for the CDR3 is TGTGCCAGTAGTATCGCTAGCGGGACCATCTACGAGCAGTACTTC.

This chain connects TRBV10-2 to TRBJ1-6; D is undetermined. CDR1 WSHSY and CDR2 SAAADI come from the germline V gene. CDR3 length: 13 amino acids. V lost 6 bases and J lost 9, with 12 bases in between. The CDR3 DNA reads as TGCGCCAGCAGGGGTAGCGAACGTTCACCCCTCCACTTT. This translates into CASRGSERSPLHF.

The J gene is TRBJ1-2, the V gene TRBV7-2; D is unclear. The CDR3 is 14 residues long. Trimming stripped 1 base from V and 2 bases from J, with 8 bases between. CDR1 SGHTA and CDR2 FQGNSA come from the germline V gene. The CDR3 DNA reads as TGTGCCAGCAGCTTAGTTGTCTTAAACTATGGCTACACCTTC. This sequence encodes CASSLVVLNYGYTF. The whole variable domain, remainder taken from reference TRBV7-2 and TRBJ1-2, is GAGVSQSPSNKVTEKGKDVELRCDPISGHTALYWYRQSLGQGLEFLIYFQGNSAPDKSGLPSDRFSAERTGGSVSTLTIQRTQQEDSAVYLCASSLVVLNYGYTFGSGTRLTVV.

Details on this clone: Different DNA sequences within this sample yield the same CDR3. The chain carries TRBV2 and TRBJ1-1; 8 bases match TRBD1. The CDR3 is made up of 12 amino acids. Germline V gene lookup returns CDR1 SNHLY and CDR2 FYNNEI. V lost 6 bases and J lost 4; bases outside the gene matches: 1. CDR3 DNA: TGTGCCAGCAGACAGGGGGGCACTGAAGCTTTCTTT. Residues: CASRQGGTEAFF.